Listed here are 10 T cell receptor beta chains from one sample, sequenced in a study of control samples from healthy donors and cancer patients. Here immunoSEQ multiplex PCR was the method, and the copy in TCRdb shows in-frame clones only, minus some. The table includes about 22,000 clones, approximately 80% detected once. Input material: PBMCs. These receptor sequences come from a man in his fifties or sixties with colorectal cancer.

J is TRBJ1-6 and V is TRBV5-1, with TRBD1 matching over 7 bases. The CDR3 has 14 residues. Germline CDR1 is SGHRS and CDR2 is YFSETQ. V lost 1 base, J lost 7 bases, and 2 bases stayed unmatched. The CDR3 DNA is TGCGCCAGCAGCTTGCAGGGGGAGAATTCACCCCTCCACTTT. Amino acids: CASSLQGENSPLHF.

The J gene is TRBJ1-1, the V gene TRBV30, with a weak D call TRBD1 (5 bases). The germline CDR1 and CDR2 sequences are GTSNPN and SVGIG (reference sequence). The V end was cut by 4 bases, the J end by 4 bases, with 16 bases between. This CDR3 contains 14 residues. CDR3 amino acids: CAWTNGFGGTEAFF. DNA for the CDR3: TGTGCCTGGACCAACGGGTTTGGGGGCACTGAAGCTTTCTTT.

The V gene is TRBV9, the J gene TRBJ1-4; possible D gene TRBD1, 5 bases. The CDR3 consists of 14 residues. V lost 2 bases, J lost 3 bases, and 8 bases lay in between. Germline lookup yields CDR1 SGDLS and CDR2 YYNGEE. CDR3 residues: CASSVQGSNEKLFF. The CDR3 DNA sequence: TGTGCCAGCAGCGTCCAGGGCTCTAATGAAAAACTGTTTTTT. The full variable domain, completed using reference TRBV9 and TRBJ1-4, is DSGVTQTPKHLITATGQRVTLRCSPRSGDLSVYWYQQSLDQGLQFLIQYYNGEERAKGNILERFSAQQFPDLHSELNLSSLELGDSALYFCASSVQGSNEKLFFGSGTQLSVL.

In its sample, this clone was seen a few times. The V call is TRBV4-1, the J call TRBJ1-2, with no clear D. V was pared by 2 bases and J by 8 bases, with 24 bases between. CDR1 is MGHRA, CDR2 YSYEKL, per germline. There are 17 residues in the CDR3. The CDR3 DNA follows: TGCGCCAGCAGCCAACTAGACCTGGGATTCCCTTCGGGGGGCTACACCTTC. Translated, it gives CASSQLDLGFPSGGYTF.

J is TRBJ2-3 and V is TRBV5-4; 7 bases line up with TRBD2. Germline CDR1 and CDR2: SGHNT and YYREEE (reference sequence). The CDR3 loop spans 14 amino acids. V lost 4 bases, J lost 6 bases, and 8 bases stayed unmatched. CDR3 DNA sequence: TGTGCCAGCAGCGCCAAGACTAGCCGGGATACGCAGTATTTT. It codes for CASSAKTSRDTQYF.

V is TRBV20-1 and J is TRBJ1-5; the match to TRBD1 covers 8 bases. Germline V gene lookup returns CDR1 DFQATT and CDR2 SNEGSKA (reference sequence). With V trimmed by 3 bases and J by 3 bases, 7 bases remained unmatched. CDR3 length: 15 residues. CDR3 nucleotide sequence: TGCAGTGCTAGTCCGACAGGGGCTAACAATCAGCCCCAGCATTTT. Translating gives CSASPTGANNQPQHF.

V is TRBV6-1 and J is TRBJ2-1; no clear D. Deletions cut 3 bases from V and 9 bases from J, with 12 bases between. The CDR3 is made up of 13 amino acids. CDR1 is MNHNS, CDR2 SASEGT, per germline. CDR3 DNA: TGTGCCAGCAGTGAGGTGGCAACGGGTGAGCAGTTCTTC. Residues: CASSEVATGEQFF.

The rearrangement joins TRBV4-1 to TRBJ1-5; possibly TRBD1 for D (5 bases). The CDR3 extends over 18 amino acids. V lost 3 bases and J lost 2, with 20 bases in between. Germline CDR1 is MGHRA and CDR2 is YSYEKL. For the CDR3, the DNA is TGCGCCAGCAGCCAGCAGGGCGGTGGGTTAATCGGCAATCAGCCCCAGCATTTT. This sequence encodes CASSQQGGGLIGNQPQHF.

V and J are TRBV14 and TRBJ2-7; no clear D gene. V gave up 4 bases and J gave up 9 bases, with 16 bases separating them. CDR3 length equals 13 residues. Per germline, CDR1 SGHDN and CDR2 FVKESK. The CDR3 here is CASSPVGLGPQYF. DNA of the CDR3: TGTGCCAGCAGCCCCGTCGGGTTGGGCCCGCAGTACTTC.

This clone is a singleton in its sample. V gene TRBV4-1 combines with J gene TRBJ2-2, with 8 bases identical to TRBD1. V shed 4 bases, J shed 0 bases, and the junction held 4 bases outside the gene matches. Per germline, CDR1 MGHRA and CDR2 YSYEKL. The CDR3 runs 16 residues. CDR3 DNA sequence: TGCGCCAGCAGCCCTGGGACAGGCTCGAACACCGGGGAGCTGTTTTTT. Its protein product is CASSPGTGSNTGELFF.